This passage covers 21 T cell receptor beta chains from one sample sequenced in a study of identical twins. TCRdb independently ran MiXCR on the 5' RACE reads; one entry per CDR3 protein. The sample consists of roughly 770,000 distinct CDR3 sequences, about 20% of them appearing once. The same data also contributed to another study, on T cells expressing NK-cell markers.

Sequencing was done on a sample of PBMCs. The receptors stem from a woman aged 18-29 years in good health.

This clonotype was observed a few times. CDR3 DNA: TGTGCCAGCAGGATAACAGGGACCAGCTCCTACAATGAGCAGTTCTTC. Translating gives CASRITGTSSYNEQFF. This sequence joins TRBV6-1 and TRBJ2-1; TRBD1 is a possible D gene (6 bases). Trimming removed 6 bases from V and 0 bases from J, with 15 bases in between. This CDR3 contains 16 residues. CDR1 and CDR2 from the germline V gene are MNHNS and SASEGT.

V usage is TRBV7-7 and J usage is TRBJ2-5, with D possibly matching TRBD1 (5 bases). CDR3 length: 14 amino acids. Germline-derived CDR1 and CDR2 are SSHAT and FNYEAQ (reference sequence). The V and J ends lost 4 bases and 4 bases respectively, with 13 bases between them. The CDR3 here is CASSSRSQGETQYF. In DNA form, the CDR3 reads TGTGCCAGCAGCTCCCGCAGTCAGGGAGAGACCCAGTACTTC.

The V and J genes are TRBV20-1 and TRBJ2-3; no clear D gene. The V gene's germline CDR1 is DFQATT and CDR2 SNEGSKA (reference sequence). V lost 6 bases and J lost 3, with 10 bases in between. The CDR3 totals 12 residues. CDR3 DNA sequence: TGCAGTGCCCAGGTGGAAACAGATACGCAGTATTTT. It is translated as CSAQVETDTQYF.

The V call is TRBV11-2, the J call TRBJ1-6; 7 nucleotides align to TRBD1. V dropped 5 bases and J dropped 5; count of bases not matched to a gene: 3. This CDR3 is 14 amino acids long. CDR1 and CDR2 (germline): SGHAT, FQNNGV. The DNA for the CDR3 is TGTGCCAGCAGCCGGGACAGAGATAATTCACCCCTCCACTTT. Amino acids: CASSRDRDNSPLHF.

The chain uses TRBV29-1 and TRBJ1-1; D is perhaps TRBD1 (6 bases). V shed 6 bases and J shed 5 bases, with 16 bases lying between them. Germline lookup yields CDR1 SQVTM and CDR2 ANQGSEA. CDR3 length equals 13 residues. For the CDR3, the DNA is TGCAGCGTCTTATTACAGGGTAGGACTGAAGCTTTCTTT. Residues: CSVLLQGRTEAFF.

The chain employs TRBV4-2 and TRBJ2-1; TRBD2 matches at 10 bases. Germline V lookup: CDR1 LGHNA, CDR2 YNFKEQ. CDR3 length: 15 amino acids. V was pared by 1 base and J by 5 bases, with 2 bases of the junction left unmatched. Here the CDR3 reads CASSQAAGGHNEQFF. As DNA, the CDR3 is TGTGCCAGCAGCCAAGCAGCGGGGGGGCACAATGAGCAGTTCTTC.

This clonotype was counted only a few times. The J gene is TRBJ1-1, the V gene TRBV7-2, with 7 nucleotides matching TRBD1. The germline gives CDR1 SGHTA, CDR2 FQGNSA. This CDR3 has 14 amino acids. V dropped 5 bases and J dropped 1; count of bases not matched to a gene: 4. The CDR3 region is CASSRDSWNTEAFF. In DNA form, the CDR3 reads TGTGCCAGCAGCCGGGACAGCTGGAACACTGAAGCTTTCTTT.

This clonotype was detected a few times. The V gene is TRBV12-3 or TRBV12-4, the J gene TRBJ1-2; no clear D. Trimming took off 7 bases at V and 6 bases at J, with 6 bases between the two ends. The length of the CDR3 is 10 residues. CDR3 sequence: CASTPHGYTF. The CDR3 nucleotides read TGTGCCAGCACCCCACATGGCTACACCTTC.

The chain recombines TRBV7-9 with TRBJ1-3, with D uncertain. V was cut by 5 bases and J by 3 bases, with 14 bases left in between. The CDR3 totals 15 residues. CDR1 and CDR2 (germline): SEHNR, FQNEAQ (reference sequence). CDR3 protein: CASSITGTDGNTIYF. CDR3 nucleotide sequence: TGTGCCAGCAGCATCACTGGTACCGATGGAAACACCATATATTTT.

The V and J genes are TRBV2 and TRBJ2-3; TRBD2 matches 8 bases. The CDR3 consists of 16 residues. V shed 4 bases, J shed 1 base, and the junction held 7 bases outside the gene matches. Germline lookup yields CDR1 SNHLY and CDR2 FYNNEI. As DNA, the CDR3 is TGTGCCAGCAGTGGGCGGACTAGCCGAGGCACAGATACGCAGTATTTT. Protein product: CASSGRTSRGTDTQYF.

This clonotype was seen ten or more times. The chain links TRBV12-3 or TRBV12-4 to TRBJ2-3; 7 nucleotides line up with TRBD1. Trimming cost V 6 bases and J 0 bases; bases outside gene matches: 6. This CDR3 has 15 amino acids. In nucleotides, the CDR3 is TGTGCCAGCAGCCCTGGACAGGCAAGCACAGATACGCAGTATTTT. As protein: CASSPGQASTDTQYF.

This clonotype has at least ten counts. Mismatch with germline at one junction end may stem from a read error. The chain recombines TRBV5-1 with TRBJ2-2; maybe TRBD1 (6 bases). The CDR3 has 14 amino acids. Germline loops: CDR1 SGHRS, CDR2 YFSETQ. The CDR3 DNA follows: TGTGCCAGCAGTTCGGGACAGAACACCGGGGAGCTGTTTTTT. Its protein is CASSSGQNTGELFF.

This clonotype was detected a few times. The rearrangement joins TRBV18 to TRBJ2-7; TRBD1 matches 9 bases. The CDR3 sequence is 16 residues long. Unmatched junction bases numbered 11, after V lost 6 bases and J lost 2 bases. Germline CDR1 KGHSH, CDR2 LQKENI. As DNA, the CDR3 is TGTGCCAGCTCTCGCGGGACAGGGATGCGGGCCTACGAGCAGTACTTC. Translating gives CASSRGTGMRAYEQYF.

The chain uses TRBV14 and TRBJ2-3, with 8 bases aligning to TRBD1. Germline V gene data show CDR1 as SGHDN and CDR2 as FVKESK. The CDR3 contains 15 residues. V lost 1 base to trimming and J lost 6 bases; unmatched junction nucleotides: 6. The CDR3 loop reads CASSQAGGASDTQYF. CDR3 nucleotide sequence: TGTGCCAGCAGCCAAGCAGGGGGCGCATCGGATACGCAGTATTTT.

This chain uses TRBV7-9 with TRBJ1-1, with D tentatively TRBD1 (5 bases). V lost 5 bases and J 4 bases, leaving 17 bases between the germline ends. The CDR3 loop spans 15 amino acids. Per germline, CDR1 SEHNR and CDR2 FQNEAQ (reference sequence). The CDR3 region has the DNA TGTGCCAGCAGCCCCCGCGGGCTCGGGGGCACTGAAGCTTTCTTT. It specifies CASSPRGLGGTEAFF.

In its sample, this clonotype was seen a few times. V usage is TRBV20-1 and J usage is TRBJ2-4, with D possibly called TRBD1 or TRBD2 (5 bases each). CDR3 length equals 13 residues. The germline CDR1 and CDR2 sequences are DFQATT and SNEGSKA (reference sequence). The ends were cut back, 5 bases at V and 8 bases at J, with 16 bases in the middle. The CDR3 nucleotides are TGCAGTGCTTCCGGGACGCACGGGGACATTCAGTACTTC. The encoded protein is CSASGTHGDIQYF.

The CDR3 sequence: CASSLDGPPGEQFF. CDR3 in DNA: TGTGCCAGCAGCCTTGACGGACCCCCCGGTGAGCAGTTCTTC. This chain links TRBV7-9 with TRBJ2-1; D is undetermined. The CDR3 covers 14 residues. Trimming cost V 5 bases and J 9 bases, with 17 bases left between them. Germline CDR1 and CDR2: SEHNR and FQNEAQ (reference sequence).

This clonotype showed up just a few times. V is TRBV12-3 or TRBV12-4 and J is TRBJ2-7, with D uncertain. This CDR3 has 14 amino acids. V was cut by 4 bases and J by 4 bases, with 14 bases left in between. CDR3 nucleotides: TGTGCCAGCAGTTCCCTTGAGGCAAATTACGAGCAGTACTTC. Residues: CASSSLEANYEQYF.

This clonotype has a handful of counts. The genes are TRBV12-3 or TRBV12-4 and TRBJ2-7, with D perhaps TRBD1 (6 bases). The CDR3 has 14 residues. Deletions cut 5 bases from V and 2 bases from J, with 13 bases between. The CDR3 DNA sequence: TGTGCCAGCAGTGGGATGGGGGCAGCCTACGAGCAGTACTTC. It encodes CASSGMGAAYEQYF.

The gene calls are TRBV9 and TRBJ2-2; the D gene is possibly TRBD2 (6 bases). The CDR3 is made up of 16 amino acids. The germline gives CDR1 SGDLS, CDR2 YYNGEE. Trimming pared 3 bases from V and 5 bases from J, leaving 17 bases between. The CDR3 bases are TGTGCCAGCAGCGCGCGGGGATCCCCGGTAACCGGGGAGCTGTTTTTT. This sequence encodes CASSARGSPVTGELFF.

This clonotype occurred a few times. The rearrangement uses TRBV12-3 or TRBV12-4 and TRBJ1-5; 8 nucleotides agree with TRBD1. This CDR3 region has 13 residues. J was trimmed by 7 bases and V by 5 bases; bases with no gene match: 4. For the CDR3, the DNA is TGTGCCAGCAGTCGACAGGGGATGCAGCCCCAGCATTTT. Protein product: CASSRQGMQPQHF.